The clone carrying this T cell receptor (beta chain) is a singleton in its sample. Its specificity is not known. This entry is derived from a study of shared clonotypes between healthy human individuals. As for the study in general: Each donor's CD8 memory used one plate, CD8 naive two, each CD4 subset three. Findings and caveats of the study: An expected dependence of interdonor clonotype sharing on sequencing depth was noted. Sorted-subset samples were not fully sequenced, rarefaction indicated.

The CDR3 totals 15 residues. Germline CDR1 reads SGHVS; CDR2 reads FNYEAQ. With V trimmed by 4 bases and J by 2 bases, 4 bases remained unmatched. Naive CD8 cells, CD45RO-negative and positively selected for CCR7, excluded terminally differentiated effector memory CD45RA+ cells. An approximately 200 ng quantity of DNA, about 30,000 T cell genomes, went into the sorted-subset replicate PCRs. The assay was immunoSEQ multiplex PCR, and TCRdb's table has in-frame clones only and misses some. The sample holds about 2.1 million clones, approximately 92% seen once. The chain uses TRBV7-6 and TRBJ1-2; TRBD1 agrees at 10 bases. What was sequenced was naive CD8+ T cells from PBMCs. The sequence came from a man younger than 35 in good health. Some clones in this sample may be carry-over from other donors' samples. CDR3 loop: CASSSGTGANYGYTF. The CDR3 DNA reads TGTGCCAGCAGCTCAGGGACAGGGGCAAACTATGGCTACACCTTC.